These T cell receptor beta chains were read from a single sample in a study of preoperative IRX-2 immunotherapy in early breast cancer. The method was immunoSEQ multiplex PCR; TCRdb's version includes in-frame clones alone and lacks a portion of them. Among just under 4,000 clones, nearly 70% were seen once, and the ten largest hold 15% to 17%. The sample consisted of tumor tissue, taken after IRX-2 immunotherapy. Receptors were obtained from a human donor with breast cancer. Each CDR3 is given with its conserved first and last residue. D genes are given only for firm matches. The size entry is marked missing in some rows and otherwise reads once, few, many or a size class.

v_call: TRBV6-8
j_call: TRBJ1-1
clone_size: few
d_call: -
cdr3_length: 13
cdr3_nt: TGTGCCAGCAGGAGAATGGAGGTCACTGAAGCTTTCTTT
cdr3_aa: CASRRMEVTEAFF

v_call: TRBV18
j_call: TRBJ2-3
clone_size: -
d_call: -
cdr3_length: 17
cdr3_nt: TGTGCCAGCTCACCGGGGCGAGCAGACTTTAGCACAGATACGCAGTATTTT
cdr3_aa: CASSPGRADFSTDTQYF

v_call: TRBV15
j_call: TRBJ2-7
clone_size: -
d_call: -
cdr3_length: 14
cdr3_nt: TGTGCCACCAGCAGAGATCGGCAGGGCTACGAGCAGTACTTC
cdr3_aa: CATSRDRQGYEQYF

v_call: TRBV5-1
j_call: TRBJ2-3
clone_size: -
d_call: TRBD2
cdr3_length: 15
cdr3_nt: TGCGCCAGCAGCTTGGACGGGAGGCAATGGGATACGCAGTATTTT
cdr3_aa: CASSLDGRQWDTQYF

v_call: TRBV19
j_call: TRBJ1-5
clone_size: -
d_call: -
cdr3_length: 13
cdr3_nt: TGTGCCAGTAGCCCCTTCGGGGGCCAGCCCCAGCATTTT
cdr3_aa: CASSPFGGQPQHF

v_call: TRBV15
j_call: TRBJ1-1
clone_size: -
d_call: -
cdr3_length: 15
cdr3_nt: TGTGCCACCAGCAGAGATACCGACTCGAACACTGAAGCTTTCTTT
cdr3_aa: CATSRDTDSNTEAFF

v_call: TRBV11-3
j_call: TRBJ2-4
clone_size: few
d_call: -
cdr3_length: 16
cdr3_nt: TGTGCCAGCAGCCAAGGGACGGGAGTACCCAAAAACATTCAGTACTTC
cdr3_aa: CASSQGTGVPKNIQYF

v_call: TRBV15
j_call: TRBJ2-5
clone_size: -
d_call: TRBD2
cdr3_length: 17
cdr3_nt: TGTGCCACCAGCAGAGATCCGGCGGGAGGGTCTCAAGAGACCCAGTACTTC
cdr3_aa: CATSRDPAGGSQETQYF

v_call: TRBV7-6
j_call: TRBJ2-5
clone_size: -
d_call: -
cdr3_length: 14
cdr3_nt: TGTGCTAGCAGCGGTAGTGGGGCAAGGGAGACCCAGTACTTC
cdr3_aa: CASSGSGARETQYF

v_call: TRBV6-8
j_call: TRBJ1-2
clone_size: few
d_call: -
cdr3_length: 14
cdr3_nt: TGTGCCAGCAGTTACAGGGGGAGTAACTATGGCTACACCTTC
cdr3_aa: CASSYRGSNYGYTF

v_call: TRBV19
j_call: TRBJ2-7
clone_size: -
d_call: TRBD1
cdr3_length: 15
cdr3_nt: TGTGCCAGTAGTATAAAACAGGGGGAGTTCTACGAGCAGTACTTC
cdr3_aa: CASSIKQGEFYEQYF

v_call: TRBV6-8
j_call: TRBJ2-3
clone_size: -
d_call: -
cdr3_length: 15
cdr3_nt: TGTGCCAGCAGTTACTCGAGTTACCTCGTGGATACGCAGTATTTT
cdr3_aa: CASSYSSYLVDTQYF

v_call: TRBV6-8
j_call: TRBJ2-1
clone_size: -
d_call: -
cdr3_length: 14
cdr3_nt: TGTGCCAGCAGTTTATACCGGGATTTTAATGAGCAGTTCTTC
cdr3_aa: CASSLYRDFNEQFF

v_call: TRBV18
j_call: TRBJ2-7
clone_size: -
d_call: TRBD1
cdr3_length: 13
cdr3_nt: TGTGCCAGCTCACTGGAGACAGGGAACGAGCAGTACTTC
cdr3_aa: CASSLETGNEQYF

v_call: TRBV14
j_call: TRBJ2-5
clone_size: -
d_call: -
cdr3_length: 15
cdr3_nt: TGTGCCAGCAGCCAAGGCCTGCTCCCTGGAGAGACCCAGTACTTC
cdr3_aa: CASSQGLLPGETQYF

v_call: TRBV28
j_call: TRBJ2-1
clone_size: -
d_call: -
cdr3_length: 15
cdr3_nt: TGTGCCAGCAGTTTGAGGACTTCCTCCTACAATGAGCAGTTCTTC
cdr3_aa: CASSLRTSSYNEQFF

v_call: TRBV14
j_call: TRBJ2-2
clone_size: few
d_call: -
cdr3_length: 14
cdr3_nt: TGTGCCAGCAGCTCCCGTGAAGGGGCCAGGGAGCTGTTTTTT
cdr3_aa: CASSSREGARELFF

v_call: TRBV6-8
j_call: TRBJ2-1
clone_size: -
d_call: TRBD2
cdr3_length: 18
cdr3_nt: TGTGCCAGCAGTCAGCAACACCTTACTAGCGGGCCCCGGGATGAGCAGTTCTTC
cdr3_aa: CASSQQHLTSGPRDEQFF

v_call: TRBV7-6
j_call: TRBJ2-7
clone_size: -
d_call: -
cdr3_length: 14
cdr3_nt: TGTGCCAGCAGCTTGACAGGAGCCCTTCCCGAGCAGTACTTC
cdr3_aa: CASSLTGALPEQYF

v_call: TRBV11-3
j_call: TRBJ2-7
clone_size: -
d_call: TRBD2
cdr3_length: 17
cdr3_nt: TGTGCCAGCAGCTTGGCACGGGACTACCAAAGCTCCTACGAGCAGTACTTC
cdr3_aa: CASSLARDYQSSYEQYF

v_call: TRBV6-8
j_call: TRBJ1-2
clone_size: few
d_call: -
cdr3_length: 14
cdr3_nt: TGTGCCAGCAGTTATCGGAGGGACGGGTATGGCTACACCTTC
cdr3_aa: CASSYRRDGYGYTF

v_call: TRBV11-3
j_call: TRBJ2-7
clone_size: medium-sized
d_call: -
cdr3_length: 14
cdr3_nt: TGTGCCAGCAGCTACCGTGGGGCAGCCTACGAGCAGTACTTC
cdr3_aa: CASSYRGAAYEQYF

v_call: TRBV28
j_call: TRBJ1-2
clone_size: once
d_call: -
cdr3_length: 13
cdr3_nt: TGTGCCAGCAGGGTCGAGAGGACGCGTGGCTACACCTTC
cdr3_aa: CASRVERTRGYTF

v_call: TRBV11-3
j_call: TRBJ2-3
clone_size: few
d_call: TRBD2
cdr3_length: 15
cdr3_nt: TGTGCCAGCAGCTTGACGGCGGGAGGGCCTGATACGCAGTATTTT
cdr3_aa: CASSLTAGGPDTQYF

v_call: TRBV11-3
j_call: TRBJ2-5
clone_size: -
d_call: TRBD2
cdr3_length: 15
cdr3_nt: TGTGCCAGCAGCTTGGGGCTAGCGGGGCAAGAGACCCAGTACTTC
cdr3_aa: CASSLGLAGQETQYF

v_call: TRBV11-3
j_call: TRBJ2-3
clone_size: -
d_call: TRBD2
cdr3_length: 16
cdr3_nt: TGTGCCAGCAGCTCCCTGCGACTAGCGGGAAAAGATACGCAGTATTTT
cdr3_aa: CASSSLRLAGKDTQYF

v_call: TRBV5-1
j_call: TRBJ2-3
clone_size: -
d_call: TRBD1
cdr3_length: 14
cdr3_nt: TGCGCCAGCAGCTCCGGACAGGGGCGGGATACGCAGTATTTT
cdr3_aa: CASSSGQGRDTQYF

v_call: TRBV11-3
j_call: TRBJ1-4
clone_size: few
d_call: TRBD1
cdr3_length: 17
cdr3_nt: TGTGCCAGCAGCCCCCGGGACAGGGGATTTAGTAATGAAAAACTGTTTTTT
cdr3_aa: CASSPRDRGFSNEKLFF

v_call: TRBV6-7
j_call: TRBJ2-3
clone_size: -
d_call: -
cdr3_length: 16
cdr3_nt: TGTGCCAGCAAGTGTGGCGATATGCCCCCCACAGATACGCAGTATTTT
cdr3_aa: CASKCGDMPPTDTQYF

v_call: TRBV6-8
j_call: TRBJ2-7
clone_size: large
d_call: TRBD1
cdr3_length: 17
cdr3_nt: TGTGCCAGCAGAAGAATGAATTCCGGGACAGGATCCTACGAGCAGTACTTC
cdr3_aa: CASRRMNSGTGSYEQYF

v_call: TRBV11-3
j_call: TRBJ2-3
clone_size: few
d_call: TRBD2
cdr3_length: 14
cdr3_nt: TGTGCCAGCAGCTCCGGGACTAGCGGGAATACGCAGTATTTT
cdr3_aa: CASSSGTSGNTQYF

v_call: TRBV6-8
j_call: TRBJ2-7
clone_size: -
d_call: TRBD2
cdr3_length: 19
cdr3_nt: TGTGCCAGCAGTTACTCAACCCAATCTGGGGGACTAGCGGGCTACGAGCAGTACTTC
cdr3_aa: CASSYSTQSGGLAGYEQYF

v_call: TRBV28
j_call: TRBJ1-1
clone_size: -
d_call: TRBD1
cdr3_length: 13
cdr3_nt: TGTGCCAGCAGTGTCAGGGGGCTTACTGAAGCTTTCTTT
cdr3_aa: CASSVRGLTEAFF

v_call: TRBV28
j_call: TRBJ2-1
clone_size: -
d_call: TRBD2
cdr3_length: 16
cdr3_nt: TGTGCCAGCAGTTTGTCCCTAGCGGGAGGTTACAATGAGCAGTTCTTC
cdr3_aa: CASSLSLAGGYNEQFF

v_call: TRBV11-3
j_call: TRBJ2-6
clone_size: medium-sized
d_call: -
cdr3_length: 14
cdr3_nt: TGTGCCAGCACCTTCATAGCTGGGGCCAACGTCCTGACTTTC
cdr3_aa: CASTFIAGANVLTF

v_call: TRBV28
j_call: TRBJ2-1
clone_size: -
d_call: TRBD2
cdr3_length: 15
cdr3_nt: TGTGCCAGCAGTGAGCGGGATGTGTCCTACAATGAGCAGTTCTTC
cdr3_aa: CASSERDVSYNEQFF

v_call: TRBV6-8
j_call: TRBJ2-7
clone_size: -
d_call: -
cdr3_length: 19
cdr3_nt: TGTGCCAGCAGTTACTTTGGCAGCTTTGGCGGGACCAACGCCTACGAGCAGTACTTC
cdr3_aa: CASSYFGSFGGTNAYEQYF

v_call: TRBV19
j_call: TRBJ2-7
clone_size: -
d_call: -
cdr3_length: 13
cdr3_nt: TGTGCCAGTGCTAAGGAGGGCTCCTACGAGCAGTACTTC
cdr3_aa: CASAKEGSYEQYF

v_call: TRBV28
j_call: TRBJ2-4
clone_size: once
d_call: TRBD2
cdr3_length: 16
cdr3_nt: TGTGCCAGCAGTTTTGCTAGCGGGAGGGCCAAAAACATTCAGTACTTC
cdr3_aa: CASSFASGRAKNIQYF

v_call: TRBV11-3
j_call: TRBJ2-7
clone_size: -
d_call: -
cdr3_length: 15
cdr3_nt: TGTGCCAGCAGCACTGACAGGCTGAGCTCCTACGAGCAGTACTTC
cdr3_aa: CASSTDRLSSYEQYF

v_call: TRBV19
j_call: TRBJ1-5
clone_size: -
d_call: -
cdr3_length: 15
cdr3_nt: TGTGCCAGTACGGTCGGGGGGCCTTTGAATCAGCCCCAGCATTTT
cdr3_aa: CASTVGGPLNQPQHF

v_call: TRBV11-3
j_call: TRBJ2-6
clone_size: medium-sized
d_call: -
cdr3_length: 17
cdr3_nt: TGTGCCAGCAGCCCCACGGTACAGAGCTCTGGGGCCAACGTCCTGACTTTC
cdr3_aa: CASSPTVQSSGANVLTF

v_call: TRBV6-8
j_call: TRBJ1-1
clone_size: few
d_call: -
cdr3_length: 16
cdr3_nt: TGTGCCAGCAGTTACTCCGGAGGAGGGGTAAACACTGAAGCTTTCTTT
cdr3_aa: CASSYSGGGVNTEAFF

v_call: TRBV6-8
j_call: TRBJ2-7
clone_size: -
d_call: -
cdr3_length: 14
cdr3_nt: TGTGCCATCAAGGGCTCCGACAGCTCCTACGAGCAGTACTTC
cdr3_aa: CAIKGSDSSYEQYF

v_call: TRBV15
j_call: TRBJ2-1
clone_size: -
d_call: -
cdr3_length: 15
cdr3_nt: TGTGCCACCAGCAGCAGGGTTGGAGGGTACAATGAGCAGTTCTTC
cdr3_aa: CATSSRVGGYNEQFF

v_call: TRBV22-1
j_call: TRBJ2-7
clone_size: -
d_call: -
cdr3_length: 13
cdr3_nt: TGTGCCAGCAGTTCCCCGGGGGCGCGGGAGCAGTACTTC
cdr3_aa: CASSSPGAREQYF

v_call: TRBV12-5
j_call: TRBJ1-1
clone_size: -
d_call: -
cdr3_length: 15
cdr3_nt: TGTGCTAGTGGTTTGGTACGTTGGGGGAACACTGAAGCTTTCTTT
cdr3_aa: CASGLVRWGNTEAFF

v_call: TRBV12-5
j_call: TRBJ2-5
clone_size: -
d_call: -
cdr3_length: 13
cdr3_nt: TGTGCCAGTGTTGCTAGCGAAGAAGAGACCCAGTACTTC
cdr3_aa: CASVASEEETQYF

v_call: TRBV14
j_call: TRBJ2-7
clone_size: -
d_call: TRBD2
cdr3_length: 15
cdr3_nt: TGTGCCAGCAGCCAAGCCACTAGCGGCCGAAGCGAGCAGTACTTC
cdr3_aa: CASSQATSGRSEQYF